A single sample is the source of the 22 T cell receptor beta chains below, sequenced in a study of Graves' ophthalmopathy and Graves' hyperthyroidism. Amplifying from RNA transcripts, the study obtained TCR beta CDR3 regions. The first round was an RT-PCR with HTBI primers, and the second round was a multiplex PCR. TCRdb passed the multiplex PCR reads through MiXCR, listing each CDR3 protein once. Altogether hundreds of thousands of distinct CDR3 sequences are present, roughly 20% being singletons, with the ten largest covering approximately 3.2%. The sample was peripheral blood. Receptors originate from a woman between 18 and 29 years old with stable Graves' hyperthyroidism.

In this sample, this clonotype turned up many times. The chain carries TRBV12-3 or TRBV12-4 and TRBJ1-2; maybe TRBD1 (5 bases). The CDR3 length is 14 residues. The ends were cut back, 6 bases at V and 5 bases at J, with 16 bases in the middle. For the CDR3, the DNA is TGTGCCAGCAGGGTCCGCTCGGGGCAATATGGCTACACCTTC. Translated: CASRVRSGQYGYTF.

The chain combines TRBV11-1 with TRBJ2-7, with D possibly matching TRBD1 (6 bases). The CDR3 loop spans 16 amino acids. CDR1 and CDR2 from the germline V gene are SGHAT and FQDESV (reference sequence). V lost 6 bases and J lost 0, with 18 bases in between. CDR3: CASRSIGTRNSYEQYF. The CDR3 DNA sequence: TGTGCCAGCAGGTCGATTGGGACACGAAACTCCTACGAGCAGTACTTC. Based on the CDR3 plus reference TRBV11-1 and TRBJ2-7, the full variable domain is EAEVAQSPRYKITEKSQAVAFWCDPISGHATLYWYRQILGQGPELLVQFQDESVVDDSQLPKDRFSAERLKGVDSTLKIQPAELGDSAMYLCASRSIGTRNSYEQYFGPGTRLTVT.

CDR3 DNA: TGTGCCAGCAGCCGGGGACCCAAAGGGGAGACCCAGTACTTC. It yields the protein CASSRGPKGETQYF. The chain links TRBV6-2 or TRBV6-3 to TRBJ2-5; perhaps D is TRBD1 or TRBD2 (5 bases each). Germline V gene lookup returns CDR1 MNHEY and CDR2 SVGEGT. CDR3 length equals 14 residues. Trimming cost V 6 bases and J 5 bases, with 16 bases left between them.

This clonotype was observed many times. The J gene is TRBJ2-7, the V gene TRBV11-1; the match to TRBD2 covers 7 bases. The CDR3 sequence is 17 residues long. Germline loops: CDR1 SGHAT, CDR2 FQDESV (reference sequence). The junction had 13 bases not matched to a gene; V was cut back by 2 bases and J by 3 bases. The DNA of the CDR3 is TGTGCCAGCAGCTTAACGGGGGAAGGGGCGGGAGTCTACGAGCAGTACTTC. It translates to CASSLTGEGAGVYEQYF.

Details on this clonotype: A clone one base away is much larger, so this may be a read error. CDR3 coding DNA: TGCGCCAGCCGCTTGACAGCGGGAGGGACTCCCTACGAGCAGTACTTC. It is translated as CASRLTAGGTPYEQYF. The V call is TRBV5-1, the J call TRBJ2-7, with TRBD2 matching over 10 bases. In germline, CDR1 is SGHRS, CDR2 YFSETQ. The CDR3 covers 16 residues.

This clonotype was counted at least ten times. V is TRBV24-1 and J is TRBJ2-7, with unresolved D. The CDR3 is 15 residues long. The V end was cut by 3 bases, the J end by 2 bases, with 13 bases between. CDR1 KGHDR and CDR2 SFDVKD come from the germline V gene. CDR3 nucleotide sequence: TGTGCCACCAGTGATCCGGGCACTTCGACCTACGAGCAGTACTTC. Amino acid sequence: CATSDPGTSTYEQYF.

V gene TRBV12-5 combines with J gene TRBJ1-1; TRBD1 agrees at 7 bases. The CDR3 totals 17 residues. CDR1 and CDR2 from the germline V gene are LGHNT and FRNRAP. Losses at the gene ends were 0 bases for V and 5 bases for J; bases not matched to a gene: 12. CDR3 sequence reads: CASGLVAIMTGRTEAFF. The CDR3 nucleotides read TGTGCTAGTGGTTTGGTCGCCATTATGACAGGGAGGACTGAAGCTTTCTTT. The full variable domain, completed using reference TRBV12-5 and TRBJ1-1, is DARVTQTPRHKVTEMGQEVTMRCQPILGHNTVFWYRQTMMQGLELLAYFRNRAPLDDSGMPKDRFSAEMPDATLATLKIQPSEPRDSAVYFCASGLVAIMTGRTEAFFGQGTRLTVV.

The chain is built from TRBV18 and TRBJ2-7; 7 positions match TRBD2. CDR1 is KGHSH, CDR2 LQKENI, per germline. The CDR3 spans 14 residues. V was clipped by 5 bases and J by 0 bases; unmatched bases: 4. Here the CDR3 DNA reads TGTGCCAGCTCAAAAGGGACTAACTCCTACGAGCAGTACTTC. Translated, it gives CASSKGTNSYEQYF. Together with reference TRBV18 and TRBJ2-7, the CDR3 gives the full variable domain: NAGVMQNPRHLVRRRGQEARLRCSPMKGHSHVYWYRQLPEEGLKFMVYLQKENIIDESGMPKERFSAEFPKEGPSILRIQQVVRGDSAAYFCASSKGTNSYEQYFGPGTRLTVT.

This clonotype came up many times. As DNA, the CDR3 is TGCGCCAGCAGCTTAGGTGAGGGGATCACTGAAGCTTTCTTT. It translates to CASSLGEGITEAFF. The chain links TRBV5-1 to TRBJ1-1; a weak D match, TRBD1 (5 bases). The germline gives CDR1 SGHRS, CDR2 YFSETQ. Trimming cost V 2 bases and J 4 bases, with 12 bases left between them. This CDR3 has 14 residues.

There are many counts of this clonotype. The genes are TRBV12-3 or TRBV12-4 and TRBJ2-5; D is perhaps TRBD1 (6 bases). The CDR3 consists of 16 residues. The V gene lost 7 bases and the J gene lost 1 base, with 19 bases spanning the gap. CDR3 region: CASNTMDIGGQETQYF. The CDR3 DNA follows: TGTGCCAGCAATACAATGGATATAGGGGGCCAAGAGACCCAGTACTTC.

This clonotype was seen many times. The chain combines TRBV20-1 with TRBJ2-2; 7 bases are shared with TRBD1. V was pared by 0 bases and J by 3 bases, with 1 base of the junction left unmatched. The CDR3 sequence is 14 residues long. Germline CDR1 DFQATT, CDR2 SNEGSKA (reference sequence). CDR3 sequence reads: CSARDQGDTGELFF. CDR3 bases: TGCAGTGCTAGAGATCAGGGGGACACCGGGGAGCTGTTTTTT.

This clonotype was recorded many times. The rearrangement joins TRBV19 to TRBJ1-5; no clear D gene. The germline V gene has CDR1 LNHDA and CDR2 SQIVND (reference sequence). This CDR3 has 14 amino acids. Between the trimmed V and J ends, which lost 5 bases and 4 bases, there was a span of 12 bases. CDR3 amino acids: CASSHRADNQPQHF. The CDR3, as DNA: TGTGCCAGTAGTCACCGGGCCGATAATCAGCCCCAGCATTTT.

The table lists this clonotype with many counts. This rearrangement joins TRBV20-1 to TRBJ2-7, with unresolved D. Germline CDR1 is DFQATT and CDR2 is SNEGSKA (reference sequence). Trimming removed 6 bases at V and 2 bases at J, with 14 bases between. The CDR3 is 13 residues long. In DNA, the CDR3 is TGCAGTGCCCCCTTAAGGGAAACCTACGAGCAGTACTTC. Its translation: CSAPLRETYEQYF.

In this sample, this clonotype turned up many times. CDR3 region: CATSEGRGNQPQHF. CDR3 sequence (DNA): TGTGCCACCAGCGAGGGGAGGGGTAATCAGCCCCAGCATTTT. This chain links TRBV15 with TRBJ1-5; TRBD1 is a possible D gene (5 bases). This CDR3 contains 14 residues. Germline CDR1 is LNHNV and CDR2 is YYDKDF (reference sequence). V lost 5 bases and J 4 bases, leaving 12 bases between the germline ends.

This clonotype turned up a few times. In DNA, the CDR3 is TGTGCCAGCTCACCAAAAGGACAGGGGGCACGTCAGCCCCAGCATTTT. Its protein product is CASSPKGQGARQPQHF. V usage is TRBV18 and J usage is TRBJ1-5; 11 bases match TRBD1. Germline values: CDR1 KGHSH, CDR2 LQKENI. V lost 2 bases, J lost 6 bases, and 6 bases stayed unmatched. The CDR3 runs 16 residues.

The rearrangement uses TRBV19 and TRBJ2-4; possibly TRBD1 for D (6 bases). In germline, CDR1 is LNHDA, CDR2 SQIVND (reference sequence). Trimming removed 0 bases at V and 1 base at J, with 10 bases between. This CDR3 spans 16 amino acids. The CDR3 nucleotides are TGTGCCAGTAGTATAGATCAGGGGACGGCCAAAAACATTCAGTACTTC. This gives the protein CASSIDQGTAKNIQYF.

There are many counts of this clonotype. The CDR3 spells CSASSSSSYEQYF. Written as DNA, the CDR3 is TGCAGTGCTAGCAGCAGTAGCTCCTACGAGCAGTACTTC. This chain connects TRBV20-1 to TRBJ2-7; D is undetermined. V was pared by 3 bases and J by 0 bases, with 9 bases between. CDR1 is DFQATT and CDR2 is SNEGSKA in the germline V gene (reference sequence). The CDR3 contains 13 residues.

This clonotype was seen repeatedly, ten times or more. This sequence joins TRBV20-1 and TRBJ1-1; D is unclear. CDR3 length: 15 residues. V was cut by 3 bases and J by 1 base, with 15 bases left in between. The germline V gene has CDR1 DFQATT and CDR2 SNEGSKA (reference sequence). DNA of the CDR3: TGCAGTGCTAGGAAGCGGGGTAAGCCGAACACTGAAGCTTTCTTT. Its protein product is CSARKRGKPNTEAFF.

This clonotype came up many times. V and J are TRBV28 and TRBJ2-7; D perhaps matches TRBD2 (6 bases). This CDR3 comprises 14 residues. With 8 bases removed from V and 4 bases from J, the gap between germline ends came to 18 bases. Germline V gene sequence: CDR1 MDHEN, CDR2 SYDVKM. CDR3 in DNA: TGTGCCAGCTCTAGCCCGGGGGTAAGATACGAGCAGTACTTC. Protein: CASSSPGVRYEQYF.

This clonotype occurred a few times. The V and J genes are TRBV11-2 and TRBJ1-1; D is undetermined. The ends were cut back, 1 base at V and 1 base at J, with 10 bases in the middle. CDR1 SGHAT and CDR2 FQNNGV come from the germline V gene. The CDR3 extends over 15 amino acids. CDR3 DNA sequence: TGTGCCAGCAGCTTAGGGCAGGCGTGGAACACTGAAGCTTTCTTT. Its protein is CASSLGQAWNTEAFF. Full variable domain (outside the CDR3, taken from reference TRBV11-2 and TRBJ1-1): EAGVAQSPRYKIIEKRQSVAFWCNPISGHATLYWYQQILGQGPKLLIQFQNNGVVDDSQLPKDRFSAERLKGVDSTLKIQPAKLEDSAVYLCASSLGQAWNTEAFFGQGTRLTVV.

The chain has TRBV2 and TRBJ2-2, with a possible D match to TRBD2 (6 bases). V was trimmed by 0 bases and J by 6 bases, leaving 8 bases between them. The CDR3 has 14 residues. Germline values: CDR1 SNHLY, CDR2 FYNNEI. CDR3 sequence: CASSEAGEAGELFF. The CDR3 DNA sequence: TGTGCCAGCAGTGAAGCTGGGGAGGCCGGGGAGCTGTTTTTT.

The chain carries TRBV6-2 or TRBV6-3 and TRBJ2-6; 7 bases match TRBD1. Germline trimming cut 6 bases from V and 0 bases from J; bases unmatched to any gene: 8. CDR1 and CDR2 (germline): MNHEY, SVGEGT. The CDR3 spans 17 residues. CDR3 in amino acids: CASRPTGLTSGANVLTF. The CDR3 region has the DNA TGTGCCAGCAGGCCGACAGGGCTAACCTCTGGGGCCAACGTCCTGACTTTC.